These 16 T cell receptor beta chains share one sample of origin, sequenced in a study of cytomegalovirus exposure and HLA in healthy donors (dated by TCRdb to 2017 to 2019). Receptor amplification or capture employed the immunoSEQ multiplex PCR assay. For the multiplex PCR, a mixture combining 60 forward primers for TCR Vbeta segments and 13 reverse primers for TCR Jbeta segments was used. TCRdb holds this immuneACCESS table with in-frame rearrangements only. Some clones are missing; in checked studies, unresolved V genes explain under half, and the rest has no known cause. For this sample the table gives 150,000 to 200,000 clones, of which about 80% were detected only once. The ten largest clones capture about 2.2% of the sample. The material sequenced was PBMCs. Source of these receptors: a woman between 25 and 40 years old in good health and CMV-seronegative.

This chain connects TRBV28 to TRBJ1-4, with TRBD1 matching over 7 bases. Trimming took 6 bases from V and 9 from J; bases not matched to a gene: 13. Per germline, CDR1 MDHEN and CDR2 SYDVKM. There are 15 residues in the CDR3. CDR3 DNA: TGTGCCAGCAGCGACCGACAGGGATCCCCCAAAAAACTGTTTTTT. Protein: CASSDRQGSPKKLFF.

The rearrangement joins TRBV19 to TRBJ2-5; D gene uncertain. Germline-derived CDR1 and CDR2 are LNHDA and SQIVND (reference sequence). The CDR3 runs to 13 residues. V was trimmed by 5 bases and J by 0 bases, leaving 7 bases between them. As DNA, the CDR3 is TGTGCCAGTAGTGCGCGGTACCAAGAGACCCAGTACTTC. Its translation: CASSARYQETQYF.

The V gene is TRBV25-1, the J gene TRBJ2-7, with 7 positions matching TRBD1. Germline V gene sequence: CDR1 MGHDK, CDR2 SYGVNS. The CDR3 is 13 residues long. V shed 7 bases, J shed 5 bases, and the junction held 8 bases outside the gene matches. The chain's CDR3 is CASTKQGFNEQYF. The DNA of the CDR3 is TGTGCCAGCACCAAACAGGGGTTTAACGAGCAGTACTTC.

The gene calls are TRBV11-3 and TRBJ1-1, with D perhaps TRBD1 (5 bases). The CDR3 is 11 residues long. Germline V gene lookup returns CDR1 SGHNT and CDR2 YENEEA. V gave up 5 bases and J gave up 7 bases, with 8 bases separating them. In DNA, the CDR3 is TGTGCCAGCAGCGGGGGGGGTGAAGCTTTCTTT. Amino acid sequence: CASSGGGEAFF.

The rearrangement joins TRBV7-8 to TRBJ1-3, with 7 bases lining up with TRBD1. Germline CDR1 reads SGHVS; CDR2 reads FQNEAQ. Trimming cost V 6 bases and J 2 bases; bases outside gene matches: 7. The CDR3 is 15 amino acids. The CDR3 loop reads CASSQTGQAGNTIYF. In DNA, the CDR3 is TGTGCCAGCAGTCAGACTGGACAGGCTGGAAACACCATATATTTT.

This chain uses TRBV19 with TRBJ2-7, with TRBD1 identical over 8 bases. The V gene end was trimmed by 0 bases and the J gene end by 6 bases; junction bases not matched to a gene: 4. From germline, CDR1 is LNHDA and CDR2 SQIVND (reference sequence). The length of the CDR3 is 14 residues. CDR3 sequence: CASSIDRGTGEQYF. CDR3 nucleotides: TGTGCCAGTAGTATAGATCGGGGGACAGGCGAGCAGTACTTC.

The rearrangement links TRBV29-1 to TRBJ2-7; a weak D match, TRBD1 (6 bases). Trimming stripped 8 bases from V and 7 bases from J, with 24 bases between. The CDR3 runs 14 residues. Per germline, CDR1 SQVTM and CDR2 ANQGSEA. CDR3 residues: CSKCPGHLLGEQYF. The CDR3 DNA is TGCAGCAAATGTCCGGGACACCTCCTTGGGGAGCAGTACTTC.

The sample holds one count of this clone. This CDR3 reads CASSLHGTAPTQETQYF. Written as DNA, the CDR3 is TGTGCCAGCAGTTTACACGGTACAGCTCCGACGCAAGAGACCCAGTACTTC. V usage is TRBV27 and J usage is TRBJ2-5; no firm D call. V shed 2 bases and J shed 2 bases, with 18 bases lying between them. CDR3 length equals 17 residues. The germline gives CDR1 MNHEY, CDR2 SMNVEV (reference sequence).

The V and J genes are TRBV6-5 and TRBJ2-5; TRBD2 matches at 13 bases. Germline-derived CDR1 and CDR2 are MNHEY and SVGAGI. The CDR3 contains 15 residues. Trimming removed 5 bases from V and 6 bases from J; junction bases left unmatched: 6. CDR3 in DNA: TGTGCCAGCAGTAGAGGGACTAGCGGGGTCAAGACCCAGTACTTC. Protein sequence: CASSRGTSGVKTQYF.

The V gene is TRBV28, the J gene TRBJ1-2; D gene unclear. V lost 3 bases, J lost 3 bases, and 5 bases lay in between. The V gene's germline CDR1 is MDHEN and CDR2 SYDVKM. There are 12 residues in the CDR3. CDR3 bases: TGTGCCAGCAGTTTCGCAGACTATGGCTACACCTTC. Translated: CASSFADYGYTF.

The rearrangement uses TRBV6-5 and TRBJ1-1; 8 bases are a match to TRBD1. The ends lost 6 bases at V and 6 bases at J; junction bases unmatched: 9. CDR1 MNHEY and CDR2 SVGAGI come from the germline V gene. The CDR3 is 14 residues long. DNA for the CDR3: TGTGCCAGCAGAGAACGTGACAGGGGCTCTGAAGCTTTCTTT. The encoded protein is CASRERDRGSEAFF.

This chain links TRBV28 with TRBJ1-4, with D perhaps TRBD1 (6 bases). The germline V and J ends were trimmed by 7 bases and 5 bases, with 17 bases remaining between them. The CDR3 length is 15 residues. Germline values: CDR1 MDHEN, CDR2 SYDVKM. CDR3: CASTPRGGRNEKLFF. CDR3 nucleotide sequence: TGTGCCAGCACCCCAAGGGGGGGACGCAATGAAAAACTGTTTTTT.

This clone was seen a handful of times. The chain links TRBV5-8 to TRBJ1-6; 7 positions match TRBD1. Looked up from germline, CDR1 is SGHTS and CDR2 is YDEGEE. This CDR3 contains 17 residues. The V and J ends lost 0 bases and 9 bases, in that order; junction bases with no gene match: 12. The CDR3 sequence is CASSLEPGGYRSSPLHF. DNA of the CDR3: TGTGCCAGCAGCTTGGAGCCAGGGGGTTATAGAAGTTCACCCCTCCACTTT.

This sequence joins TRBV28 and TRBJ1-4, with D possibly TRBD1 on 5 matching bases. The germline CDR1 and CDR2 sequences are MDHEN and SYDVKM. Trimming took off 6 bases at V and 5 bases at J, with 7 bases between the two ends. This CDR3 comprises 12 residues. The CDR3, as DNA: TGTGCCAGCAGCGGGGGAAATGAAAAACTGTTTTTT. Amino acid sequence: CASSGGNEKLFF.

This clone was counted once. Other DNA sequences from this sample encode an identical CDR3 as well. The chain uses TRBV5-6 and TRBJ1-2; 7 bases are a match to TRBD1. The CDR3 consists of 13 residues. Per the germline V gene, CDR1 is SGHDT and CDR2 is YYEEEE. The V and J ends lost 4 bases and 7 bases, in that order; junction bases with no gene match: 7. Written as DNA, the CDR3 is TGTGCCAGCAGCCCTAGACAGGGTGGTGGCTACACCTTC. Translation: CASSPRQGGGYTF.

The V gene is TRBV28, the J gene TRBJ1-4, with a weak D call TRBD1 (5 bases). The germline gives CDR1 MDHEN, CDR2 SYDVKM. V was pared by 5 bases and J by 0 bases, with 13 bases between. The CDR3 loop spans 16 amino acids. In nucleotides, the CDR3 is TGTGCCAGCAGTATAGAGCTGGGGCCAACTAATGAAAAACTGTTTTTT. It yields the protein CASSIELGPTNEKLFF.